The 22 T cell receptor beta chains below were found in one sample sequenced in a study of T cell repertoires in cytomegalovirus infection. Their specific antigens are unknown. TCRdb itself ran the reads through MiXCR, one entry per CDR3 protein. This table holds around 540,000 distinct CDR3 sequences, around 35% found once. The material was cultured PBMCs, obtained from culture after CMV antigen stimulation. These receptors were collected from a human donor in good health (CMV status not recorded). Some clones in this sample may be carry-over from other donors' samples.

The chain recombines TRBV30 with TRBJ1-2; D is possibly TRBD1 (6 bases). Per the germline V gene, CDR1 is GTSNPN and CDR2 is SVGIG (reference sequence). With 3 bases removed from V and 8 bases from J, the gap between germline ends came to 22 bases. CDR3 length: 15 amino acids. The CDR3 reads CAWSLPGHYVGGYTF. In DNA form, the CDR3 reads TGTGCCTGGAGCCTTCCGGGACACTATGTCGGCGGCTACACCTTC.

This clonotype was found a few times. V usage is TRBV6-1 and J usage is TRBJ2-3, with TRBD1 identical over 9 bases. V lost 5 bases, J lost 3 bases, and 12 bases stayed unmatched. The CDR3 consists of 17 residues. Germline V gene sequence: CDR1 MNHNS, CDR2 SASEGT. The CDR3 loop reads CASSPSRDRVGTDTQYF. DNA of the CDR3: TGTGCCAGCAGTCCGAGCCGGGACAGGGTGGGGACAGATACGCAGTATTTT.

The table lists this clonotype with a few counts. In DNA, the CDR3 is TGTGCCAGCAGCACCTTAGCGGGGATAACAGATACGCAGTATTTT. The encoded protein is CASSTLAGITDTQYF. The chain has TRBV7-9 and TRBJ2-3; TRBD2 agrees at 8 bases. The CDR3 is 15 residues long. After removal of 5 bases from V and 3 bases from J, the junction contained 7 bases not matched to a gene. CDR1 is SEHNR, CDR2 FQNEAQ, per germline (reference sequence). Filled out from reference TRBV7-9 and TRBJ2-3, the complete variable domain reads DTGVSQNPRHKITKRGQNVTFRCDPISEHNRLYWYRQTLGQGPEFLTYFQNEAQLEKSRLLSDRFSAERPKGSFSTLEIQRTEQGDSAMYLCASSTLAGITDTQYFGPGTRLTVL.

This chain links TRBV15 with TRBJ2-3; 8 nucleotides match TRBD2. Trimming took 3 bases from V and 4 from J; bases not matched to a gene: 6. CDR1 and CDR2 from the germline V gene are LNHNV and YYDKDF (reference sequence). The CDR3 sequence is 15 residues long. The CDR3 DNA is TGTGCCACCAGCAGTTCGGGAGGGCAGGCAGATACGCAGTATTTT. It encodes CATSSSGGQADTQYF.

The chain has TRBV7-9 and TRBJ2-7; a weak D match, TRBD1 (6 bases). V lost 4 bases and J lost 2, with 18 bases in between. Germline lookup yields CDR1 SEHNR and CDR2 FQNEAQ (reference sequence). The CDR3 spans 16 residues. The CDR3, as DNA: TGTGCCAGCAGCTCCCTGGGACACCCCAGGACCTACGAGCAGTACTTC. It is translated as CASSSLGHPRTYEQYF. Based on the CDR3 plus reference TRBV7-9 and TRBJ2-7, the full variable domain is DTGVSQNPRHKITKRGQNVTFRCDPISEHNRLYWYRQTLGQGPEFLTYFQNEAQLEKSRLLSDRFSAERPKGSFSTLEIQRTEQGDSAMYLCASSSLGHPRTYEQYFGPGTRLTVT.

The chain is built from TRBV4-1 and TRBJ2-2; 10 bases align to TRBD2. V shed 0 bases and J 7 bases; nucleotides not matched to a gene: 8. The CDR3 sequence is 17 residues long. Germline-derived CDR1 and CDR2 are MGHRA and YSYEKL. The CDR3 DNA sequence: TGCGCCAGCAGCCAAGAAAGGCTAGCGGGAGTAGGCGGGGAGCTGTTTTTT. This translates into CASSQERLAGVGGELFF.

J is TRBJ2-7 and V is TRBV20-1; 13 positions match TRBD2. Germline CDR1 reads DFQATT; CDR2 reads SNEGSKA (reference sequence). This CDR3 contains 16 residues. V was clipped by 2 bases and J by 2 bases; unmatched bases: 6. The CDR3 sequence: CSARRTSGSWAYEQYF. The CDR3 bases are TGCAGTGCTAGAAGGACTAGCGGGAGTTGGGCCTACGAGCAGTACTTC.

This clonotype was detected ten times or more. This chain connects TRBV7-9 to TRBJ2-4; D is uncertain. The ends were cut back, 3 bases at V and 0 bases at J, with 12 bases in the middle. CDR3 size: 16 residues. Germline V gives CDR1 SEHNR, CDR2 FQNEAQ (reference sequence). The CDR3 is CASSLWTGIAKNIQYF. The CDR3 DNA is TGTGCCAGCAGCTTGTGGACGGGTATAGCCAAAAACATTCAGTACTTC. The full variable domain, rest sourced from reference TRBV7-9 and TRBJ2-4, is DTGVSQNPRHKITKRGQNVTFRCDPISEHNRLYWYRQTLGQGPEFLTYFQNEAQLEKSRLLSDRFSAERPKGSFSTLEIQRTEQGDSAMYLCASSLWTGIAKNIQYFGAGTRLSVL.

This clonotype turned up a few times. The rearrangement joins TRBV28 to TRBJ2-3; TRBD2 matches at 8 bases. The germline V gene has CDR1 MDHEN and CDR2 SYDVKM. Trimming at V came to 7 bases and at J to 2 bases, leaving 20 bases not matched to a gene. CDR3 size: 19 residues. The CDR3 DNA sequence: TGTGCCAGCAAACCTCCTACCTCGGGGCATAGCGGGGTCACAGATACGCAGTATTTT. Protein product: CASKPPTSGHSGVTDTQYF.

Ten or more counts support this clonotype. The chain combines TRBV7-2 with TRBJ1-3; 9 bases align to TRBD1. With V trimmed by 5 bases and J by 2 bases, 7 bases remained unmatched. Per the germline V gene, CDR1 is SGHTA and CDR2 is FQGNSA. The length of the CDR3 is 16 residues. The CDR3 reads CASSETGTGTGNTIYF. CDR3 nucleotides: TGTGCCAGCAGCGAGACCGGGACAGGGACTGGAAACACCATATATTTT.

This chain joins TRBV24-1 and TRBJ2-1; 10 nucleotides agree with TRBD2. The CDR3 consists of 15 residues. Unmatched junction bases numbered 5, after V lost 2 bases and J lost 8 bases. In germline, CDR1 is KGHDR, CDR2 SFDVKD. The chain's CDR3 is CATSDYGTSADEQFF. DNA for the CDR3: TGTGCCACCAGTGATTATGGGACTAGCGCAGATGAGCAGTTCTTC.

This clonotype was counted only a few times. This chain uses TRBV4-1 with TRBJ2-1; D unresolved. Germline V gives CDR1 MGHRA, CDR2 YSYEKL. V dropped 3 bases and J dropped 5 bases, with 11 bases sitting between them. This CDR3 has 14 amino acids. The CDR3 protein is CASSQEDTNNEQFF. In DNA, the CDR3 is TGCGCCAGCAGCCAGGAAGATACCAACAATGAGCAGTTCTTC.

This clonotype was found a few times. This chain connects TRBV27 to TRBJ2-2; 7 bases fit TRBD2. Germline CDR1 and CDR2: MNHEY and SMNVEV (reference sequence). This CDR3 contains 16 residues. With 3 bases clipped from V and 1 base from J, the junction kept 5 bases outside the gene matches. CDR3 nucleotide sequence: TGTGCCAGCAGTTTGTCCCCTAGCGGGAACACCGGGGAGCTGTTTTTT. It specifies CASSLSPSGNTGELFF.

This clonotype occurred a few times. V and J are TRBV6-2 or TRBV6-3 and TRBJ2-3; no reliable D call. This CDR3 contains 15 residues. V was shortened by 5 bases and J by 0 bases, with 12 bases between the two germline ends. Germline values: CDR1 MNHEY, CDR2 SVGEGT. The DNA for the CDR3 is TGTGCCAGCAGTGGCGTCCTAGAAAGCACAGATACGCAGTATTTT. This translates into CASSGVLESTDTQYF.

This chain connects TRBV11-2 to TRBJ2-5; D call uncertain. Trimming took off 5 bases at V and 0 bases at J, with 13 bases between the two ends. Germline CDR1 reads SGHAT; CDR2 reads FQNNGV. The length of the CDR3 is 15 residues. The CDR3 sequence is CASSPLWSHQETQYF. For the CDR3, the DNA is TGTGCCAGCAGCCCCCTATGGTCCCACCAAGAGACCCAGTACTTC.

This chain uses TRBV12-3 or TRBV12-4 with TRBJ2-7; possibly TRBD1 or TRBD2 for D (5 bases each). This CDR3 has 12 amino acids. V lost 3 bases to trimming and J lost 5 bases, with 8 bases between them. The CDR3 DNA sequence: TGTGCCAGCAGTTTGAGGGGCCACGAGCAGTACTTC. Translation gives CASSLRGHEQYF.

This rearrangement joins TRBV7-2 to TRBJ1-2; 11 bases line up with TRBD1. Looked up from germline, CDR1 is SGHTA and CDR2 is FQGNSA. This CDR3 is 16 amino acids long. V gave up 1 base and J gave up 2 bases; unmatched junction bases: 3. CDR3 in DNA: TGTGCCAGCAGCTTAGGGGGGACAGGGGGGAACTATGGCTACACCTTC. It yields the protein CASSLGGTGGNYGYTF.

The rearrangement links TRBV28 to TRBJ2-3; the D gene is possibly TRBD2 (5 bases). The V end was cut by 7 bases, the J end by 0 bases, with 11 bases between. The CDR3 spans 14 residues. Germline CDR1 and CDR2: MDHEN and SYDVKM. CDR3 sequence reads: CASKPSISTDTQYF. CDR3 in DNA: TGTGCCAGCAAGCCTAGCATCAGCACAGATACGCAGTATTTT.

This clonotype was found many times. The chain is built from TRBV7-2 and TRBJ2-7; D gene uncertain. Between the trimmed V and J ends, which lost 2 bases and 12 bases, there was a span of 20 bases. The CDR3 length is 14 residues. Germline values: CDR1 SGHTA, CDR2 FQGNSA. The chain's CDR3 is CASSLMRTTTGPYF. CDR3 nucleotide sequence: TGTGCCAGCAGCTTAATGAGGACGACCACGGGTCCGTACTTC. The full variable domain, rest sourced from reference TRBV7-2 and TRBJ2-7, is GAGVSQSPSNKVTEKGKDVELRCDPISGHTALYWYRQSLGQGLEFLIYFQGNSAPDKSGLPSDRFSAERTGGSVSTLTIQRTQQEDSAVYLCASSLMRTTTGPYFGPGTRLTVT.

This clonotype was seen more than once but under ten times. The J gene is TRBJ2-1, the V gene TRBV12-3 or TRBV12-4; TRBD2 is a possible D gene (5 bases). The CDR3 has 13 amino acids. Trimming removed 6 bases at V and 7 bases at J, with 13 bases between. Here the CDR3 reads CASSSILGNEQFF. The CDR3 coding sequence is TGTGCCAGCAGCTCCATACTAGGGAATGAGCAGTTCTTC.

The chain has TRBV12-3 or TRBV12-4 and TRBJ1-1; D unclear. The CDR3 sequence is 12 residues long. Trimming took 4 bases from V and 8 from J, leaving 11 bases between them. The DNA of the CDR3 is TGTGCCAGCAGTTACCCTCGGGCCGAAGCTTTCTTT. Protein: CASSYPRAEAFF.

This clonotype was detected a few times. This chain joins TRBV12-3 or TRBV12-4 and TRBJ2-7; 8 nucleotides match TRBD2. The J segment lost 5 bases and the V segment lost 8 bases, leaving 8 bases of the junction unmatched. The CDR3 is 13 residues long. This chain's CDR3 is CASLSIAGNEQYF. Written as DNA, the CDR3 is TGTGCCAGCTTAAGTATAGCGGGAAACGAGCAGTACTTC.